Listed below are T cell receptor beta chains from one sample, sequenced in a study of CD8 T cells in Susac syndrome. TCRdb processed the immunoSEQ multiplex PCR reads anew with MiXCR; each CDR3 protein has one entry. The table has approximately 140,000 distinct CDR3 sequences, around 95% seen once. Input material: CD4+ T cells from PBMCs. These receptors were obtained from a human donor with multiple sclerosis. Both conserved end residues are part of each CDR3. Each record gives: clone size, D gene, J gene, V gene, CDR3 DNA, CDR3 protein. D genes are given only for firm matches. Only part of the rows carry a size: once, few, many, or a class if the clone is expanded.

size: .; D: .; J: TRBJ1-3; V: TRBV7-2; DNA: TGTGCCAGCAGCTTAGTGGGACAAATCTCTGGAAACACCATATATTTT; CDR3: CASSLVGQISGNTIYF
size: .; D: .; J: TRBJ1-2; V: TRBV5-4; DNA: TGTGCCAGCAGCTCGACAAGGGACACCGCTAACTATGGCTACACCTTC; CDR3: CASSSTRDTANYGYTF
size: .; D: TRBD1; J: TRBJ2-1; V: TRBV27; DNA: TGTGCCAGCAGTGAGCGACAGGGGGCTTTCTATGAGCAGTTCTTC; CDR3: CASSERQGAFYEQFF
size: once; D: TRBD1; J: TRBJ1-1; V: TRBV5-1; DNA: TGCGCCAGCAGCTTGACAGGGGTTAAGAACACTGAAGCTTTCTTT; CDR3: CASSLTGVKNTEAFF
size: .; D: .; J: TRBJ2-7; V: TRBV9; DNA: TGTGCCAGCGCAACGGGTCAGGGAGGCGTCGAGCAGTACTTC; CDR3: CASATGQGGVEQYF
size: .; D: .; J: TRBJ2-7; V: TRBV7-9; DNA: TGTGCCAGCAGCTTGTGGGACGAGCAGTACTTC; CDR3: CASSLWDEQYF
size: .; D: .; J: TRBJ2-7; V: TRBV7-9; DNA: TGTGCCAGCAGCCCTAAAGATTTTCTGTACTTC; CDR3: CASSPKDFLYF
size: .; D: TRBD1; J: TRBJ2-3; V: TRBV2; DNA: TGTGCCAGCAGTCACGACAGGGGGTCGTATACGCAGTATTTT; CDR3: CASSHDRGSYTQYF
size: .; D: .; J: TRBJ1-5; V: TRBV20-1; DNA: TGCAGTGCTGCGGGTGACTCCTATAGCAATCAGCCCCAGCATTTT; CDR3: CSAAGDSYSNQPQHF
size: .; D: .; J: TRBJ2-3; V: TRBV12-3/TRBV12-4; DNA: TGTGCCAGCAGTTTAGATCTGCGGCCCTTCGAAACAGATACGCAGTATTTT; CDR3: CASSLDLRPFETDTQYF
size: .; D: .; J: TRBJ1-5; V: TRBV4-2; DNA: TGTGCCAGCAGCCAAGAATGGGGGGGCAATCAGCCCCAGCATTTT; CDR3: CASSQEWGGNQPQHF
size: few; D: .; J: TRBJ1-2; V: TRBV6-1; DNA: TGTGCCAGCAGTGAAAAGTTGTATGGCTACACCTTC; CDR3: CASSEKLYGYTF
size: .; D: TRBD2; J: TRBJ2-1; V: TRBV12-3/TRBV12-4; DNA: TGTGCCAGCACCAAGGGACTAGCGGGAGACAATGAGCAGTTCTTC; CDR3: CASTKGLAGDNEQFF
size: .; D: .; J: TRBJ1-2; V: TRBV29-1; DNA: TGCAGCGTTGAAAGTGGGGGCTATGGCTACACCTTC; CDR3: CSVESGGYGYTF
size: .; D: TRBD1; J: TRBJ1-4; V: TRBV5-1; DNA: TGCGCCAGCAGCTTGGCGGGAACAGGGGATGGAGAAAAACTGTTTTTT; CDR3: CASSLAGTGDGEKLFF
size: .; D: TRBD2; J: TRBJ2-1; V: TRBV7-2; DNA: TGTGCCAGCAGCTTAGCGGGGGGGGCCTACAATGAGCAGTTCTTC; CDR3: CASSLAGGAYNEQFF
size: .; D: .; J: TRBJ1-1; V: TRBV12-5; DNA: TGTGCTAGTGCCTGGGAGGGGATGACTGAAGCTTTCTTT; CDR3: CASAWEGMTEAFF
size: few; D: .; J: TRBJ1-3; V: TRBV29-1; DNA: TGCAGCGTCAATACACGCTCTGGAAACACCATATATTTT; CDR3: CSVNTRSGNTIYF
size: few; D: TRBD1; J: TRBJ2-7; V: TRBV20-1; DNA: TGCAGTGCCACCCGGGACAGGGGATACGAGCAGTACTTC; CDR3: CSATRDRGYEQYF
size: once; D: .; J: TRBJ1-1; V: TRBV29-1; DNA: TGCAGCGTTGAGGCGACACCGAACACTGAAGCTTTCTTT; CDR3: CSVEATPNTEAFF
size: .; D: .; J: TRBJ2-7; V: TRBV6-5; DNA: TGTGCCAGCAACAAAGCCGGGACACCGGAGCAGTACTTC; CDR3: CASNKAGTPEQYF
size: .; D: TRBD2; J: TRBJ2-7; V: TRBV28; DNA: TGTGCCAGTTCGACTAGCGGGCGGAGCTACGAGCAGTACTTC; CDR3: CASSTSGRSYEQYF
size: .; D: .; J: TRBJ2-7; V: TRBV29-1; DNA: TGCAGCGTTGAAAAGGTCGGGGCTGTGAGCTCCTACGAGCAGTACTTC; CDR3: CSVEKVGAVSSYEQYF
size: .; D: TRBD1; J: TRBJ1-2; V: TRBV25-1; DNA: TGTGCCAGCAGTGAAGGCAACAGGGGTTCCTATGGCTACACCTTC; CDR3: CASSEGNRGSYGYTF
size: .; D: .; J: TRBJ2-1; V: TRBV3-1; DNA: TGTGCCAGCAGCCAAGGAGGCGGTAGGCCCAATGAGCAGTTCTTC; CDR3: CASSQGGGRPNEQFF
size: once; D: .; J: TRBJ2-5; V: TRBV29-1; DNA: TGCAGCGTTGGCCATCTAGAAGAGACCCAGTACTTC; CDR3: CSVGHLEETQYF
size: once; D: .; J: TRBJ1-6; V: TRBV28; DNA: TGTGCCAGCCTGCCTACAGAAAGATATAATTCACCCCTCCACTTT; CDR3: CASLPTERYNSPLHF
size: .; D: .; J: TRBJ1-2; V: TRBV30; DNA: TGTGCCTGGAGCGAGACAGCTCTCTATGGCTACACCTTC; CDR3: CAWSETALYGYTF
size: .; D: .; J: TRBJ1-4; V: TRBV2; DNA: TGTGCCAGCAGTCTTACACGGAAACTGTTTTTT; CDR3: CASSLTRKLFF
size: .; D: .; J: TRBJ2-7; V: TRBV9; DNA: TGTGCCAGCAGCGTAGCCGTGGAGGGGCTCTACGAGCAGTACTTC; CDR3: CASSVAVEGLYEQYF
size: .; D: .; J: TRBJ1-1; V: TRBV20-1; DNA: TGCAGTGCTACCGAGGCCGGAAGGGTGAACACTGAAGCTTTCTTT; CDR3: CSATEAGRVNTEAFF
size: .; D: .; J: TRBJ2-5; V: TRBV27; DNA: TGTGCCAGCAGTTTCGCCGGGACTCAGTACTTC; CDR3: CASSFAGTQYF
size: once; D: .; J: TRBJ1-1; V: TRBV30; DNA: TGTGCCTGGAGTCGGTGGGGGGGGTCATTGGCTGAAGCTTTCTTT; CDR3: CAWSRWGGSLAEAFF
size: .; D: TRBD2; J: TRBJ2-1; V: TRBV20-1; DNA: TGCAGTGCCAAGAATAGCGGGAGCGCTAGTGAGCAGTTCTTC; CDR3: CSAKNSGSASEQFF
size: .; D: .; J: TRBJ2-3; V: TRBV12-3/TRBV12-4; DNA: TGTGCCAGCAGTGGACTGGGGGGTTGGGGGCAGTATTTT; CDR3: CASSGLGGWGQYF
size: .; D: .; J: TRBJ1-5; V: TRBV19; DNA: TGTGCCAGTAGTATCGAGTACAGGCGCAATCAGCCCCAGCATTTT; CDR3: CASSIEYRRNQPQHF
size: .; D: TRBD1; J: TRBJ1-5; V: TRBV7-8; DNA: TGTGCCAGCAGTGTCGGGACAGTGTCAGGTCAGCCCCAGCATTTT; CDR3: CASSVGTVSGQPQHF
size: .; D: .; J: TRBJ2-7; V: TRBV12-3/TRBV12-4; DNA: TGTGCCAGCAGCCTTACAGGGTCCCGCGAGCAGTACTTC; CDR3: CASSLTGSREQYF
size: .; D: .; J: TRBJ2-3; V: TRBV6-5; DNA: TGTGCCAGCAGACCGGAGGGCCTCACAGATACGCAGTATTTT; CDR3: CASRPEGLTDTQYF
size: .; D: TRBD1; J: TRBJ2-1; V: TRBV10-3; DNA: TGTGCCATCAGTGGGGGACAGGCCGATGAGCAGTTCTTC; CDR3: CAISGGQADEQFF
size: .; D: .; J: TRBJ2-7; V: TRBV9; DNA: TGTGCCAGCAGCGTAGCAGGGGAGAACTACGAGCAGTACTTC; CDR3: CASSVAGENYEQYF
size: once; D: .; J: TRBJ1-1; V: TRBV6-1; DNA: TGTGCCAGCAGTGAAAACTTATGGCAGCAAATGAACACTGAAGCTTTCTTT; CDR3: CASSENLWQQMNTEAFF
size: .; D: .; J: TRBJ1-5; V: TRBV20-1; DNA: TGCAGTGCTCAGACGGTGGAGGGAGGCAATCAGCCCCAGCATTTT; CDR3: CSAQTVEGGNQPQHF
size: once; D: .; J: TRBJ1-1; V: TRBV29-1; DNA: TGCAGCCCAGGGTTCATGAACACTGAAGCTTTCTTT; CDR3: CSPGFMNTEAFF
size: once; D: .; J: TRBJ1-1; V: TRBV25-1; DNA: TGTGCCAGCAGTGCCTCCGATTCAAAGATGAACACTGAAGCTTTCTTT; CDR3: CASSASDSKMNTEAFF
size: .; D: .; J: TRBJ2-1; V: TRBV2; DNA: TGTGCCAGCAGTGAGGATCCCAGACAGGAATCCTACAATGAGCAGTTCTTC; CDR3: CASSEDPRQESYNEQFF
size: .; D: TRBD2; J: TRBJ2-1; V: TRBV20-1; DNA: TGCAGTGCTAGTCTAAGCGGGAGGCAGCGCGGTGAGCAGTTCTTC; CDR3: CSASLSGRQRGEQFF